This record looks at one T cell receptor (beta chain) sequence and its context. A much larger clone differs from this one at a single base, so this may be a read error. The entry originates in a study of blood T cells in healthy people across ages. Through a sample-barcoded 5' primer and a J-beta primer mix, a second PCR was run for about 7 to 12 cycles. TCRdb re-derived calls from the 5' RACE reads in MiXCR, one entry per CDR3 protein. The sample records around 1,500,000 distinct CDR3 sequences, over 25% being singletons. The junction had 5 bases not matched to a gene; V was cut back by 6 bases and J by 2 bases. This CDR3 region has 13 residues. The germline CDR1 and CDR2 sequences are DFQATT and SNEGSKA (reference sequence).

The sequenced sample was blood. The TCR was taken from a woman aged 25-40 years in good health. The rearrangement uses TRBV20-1 and TRBJ2-7; 9 bases align to TRBD2. Here the CDR3 DNA reads TGCAGTGCAGCTAGCGGGAAGGCCTACGAGCAGTACTTC. It yields the protein CSAASGKAYEQYF.